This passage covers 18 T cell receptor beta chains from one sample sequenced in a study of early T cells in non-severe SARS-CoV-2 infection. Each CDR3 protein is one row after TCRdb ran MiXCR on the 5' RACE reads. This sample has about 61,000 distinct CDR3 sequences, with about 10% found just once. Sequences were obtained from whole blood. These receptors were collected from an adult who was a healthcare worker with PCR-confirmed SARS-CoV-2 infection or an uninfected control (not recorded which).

The CDR3: CSANLRLMNTEAFF. The CDR3 DNA is TGCAGTGCCAACCTCCGTCTCATGAACACTGAAGCTTTCTTT. The V call is TRBV20-1, the J call TRBJ1-1; D uncertain. The CDR3 length is 14 residues. Trimming pared 6 bases from V and 0 bases from J, leaving 14 bases between. Germline CDR1 is DFQATT and CDR2 is SNEGSKA (reference sequence).

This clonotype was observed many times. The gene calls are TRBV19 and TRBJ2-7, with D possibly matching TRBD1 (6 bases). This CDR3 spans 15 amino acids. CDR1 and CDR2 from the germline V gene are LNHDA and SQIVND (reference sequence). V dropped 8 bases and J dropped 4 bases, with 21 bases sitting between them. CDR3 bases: TGTGCCAGTTCTTGGGCGGCGACAGGACCTTACGAGCAGTACTTC. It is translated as CASSWAATGPYEQYF. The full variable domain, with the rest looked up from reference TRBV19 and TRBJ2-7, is DGGITQSPKYLFRKEGQNVTLSCEQNLNHDAMYWYRQDPGQGLRLIYYSQIVNDFQKGDIAEGYSVSREKKESFPLTVTSAQKNPTAFYLCASSWAATGPYEQYFGPGTRLTVT.

CDR3 sequence (DNA): TGTGCCAGCACCAATCGGGGGCAGAAGGAGACCCAGTACTTC. Protein product: CASTNRGQKETQYF. The rearrangement uses TRBV5-5 and TRBJ2-5; D may correspond to TRBD1 or TRBD2 (6 bases each). The V and J ends lost 6 bases and 5 bases respectively, with 17 bases between them. The CDR3 spans 14 residues. Germline CDR1 and CDR2: SGHKS and YYEKEE (reference sequence). The variable domain in full, with the rest retrieved from reference TRBV5-5 and TRBJ2-5, is DAGVTQSPTHLIKTRGQQVTLRCSPISGHKSVSWYQQVLGQGPQFIFQYYEKEERGRGNFPDRFSARQFPNYSSELNVNALLLGDSALYLCASTNRGQKETQYFGPGTRLLVL.

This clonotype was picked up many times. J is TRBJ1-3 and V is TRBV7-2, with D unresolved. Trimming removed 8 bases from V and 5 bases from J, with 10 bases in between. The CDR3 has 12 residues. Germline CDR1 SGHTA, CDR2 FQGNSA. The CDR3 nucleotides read TGTGCCAGCGGAACTGGGAGAAACACCATATATTTT. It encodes CASGTGRNTIYF.

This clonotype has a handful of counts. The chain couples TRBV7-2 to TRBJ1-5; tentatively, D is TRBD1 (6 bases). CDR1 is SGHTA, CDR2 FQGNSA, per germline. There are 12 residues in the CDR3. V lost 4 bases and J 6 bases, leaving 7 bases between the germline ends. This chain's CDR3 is CASSSGAQPQHF. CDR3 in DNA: TGTGCCAGCAGCTCAGGGGCTCAGCCCCAGCATTTT.

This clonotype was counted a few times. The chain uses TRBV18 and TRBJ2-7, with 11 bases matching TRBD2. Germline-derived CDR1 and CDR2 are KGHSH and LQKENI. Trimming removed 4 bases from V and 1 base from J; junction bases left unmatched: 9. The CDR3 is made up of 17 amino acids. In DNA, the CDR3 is TGTGCCAGCTCACTTCGGCCCGGGACTAGCGGATCCTACGAGCAGTACTTC. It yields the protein CASSLRPGTSGSYEQYF.

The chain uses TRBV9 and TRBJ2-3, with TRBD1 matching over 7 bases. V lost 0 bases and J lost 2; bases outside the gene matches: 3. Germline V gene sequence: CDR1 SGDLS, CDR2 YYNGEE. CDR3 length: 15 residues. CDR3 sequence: CASSVATGVTDTQYF. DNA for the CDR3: TGTGCCAGCAGCGTAGCTACAGGGGTCACAGATACGCAGTATTTT.

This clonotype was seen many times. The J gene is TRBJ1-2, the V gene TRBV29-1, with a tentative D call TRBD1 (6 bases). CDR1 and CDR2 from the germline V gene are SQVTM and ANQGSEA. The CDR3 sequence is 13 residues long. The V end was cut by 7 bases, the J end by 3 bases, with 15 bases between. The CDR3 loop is CSAAGTPDYGYTF. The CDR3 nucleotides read TGCAGCGCCGCTGGGACACCAGACTATGGCTACACCTTC.

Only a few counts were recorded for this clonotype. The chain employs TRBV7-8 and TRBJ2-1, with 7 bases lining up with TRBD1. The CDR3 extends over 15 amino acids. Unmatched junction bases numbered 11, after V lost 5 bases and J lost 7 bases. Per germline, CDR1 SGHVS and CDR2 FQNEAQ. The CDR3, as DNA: TGTGCCAGCAGCCCATCCCGGGACAGTTTTAATGAGCAGTTCTTC. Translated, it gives CASSPSRDSFNEQFF.

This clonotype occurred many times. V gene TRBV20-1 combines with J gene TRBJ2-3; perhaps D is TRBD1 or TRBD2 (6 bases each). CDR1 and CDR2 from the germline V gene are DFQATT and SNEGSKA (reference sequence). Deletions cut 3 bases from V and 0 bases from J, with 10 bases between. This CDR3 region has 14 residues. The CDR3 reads CSASGGSSTDTQYF. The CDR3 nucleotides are TGCAGTGCTAGCGGGGGCTCTAGCACAGATACGCAGTATTTT.

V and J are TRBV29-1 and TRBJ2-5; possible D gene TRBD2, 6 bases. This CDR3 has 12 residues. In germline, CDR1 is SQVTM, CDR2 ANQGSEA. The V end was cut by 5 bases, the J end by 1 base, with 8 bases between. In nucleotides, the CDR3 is TGCAGCGTTCGGGAGCCCCAAGAGACCCAGTACTTC. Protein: CSVREPQETQYF.

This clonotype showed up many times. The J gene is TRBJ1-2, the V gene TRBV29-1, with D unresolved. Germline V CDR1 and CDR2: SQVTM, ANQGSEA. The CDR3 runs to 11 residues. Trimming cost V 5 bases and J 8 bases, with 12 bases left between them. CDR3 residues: CSVPQFYGYTF. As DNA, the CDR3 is TGCAGCGTTCCCCAGTTTTACGGCTACACCTTC.

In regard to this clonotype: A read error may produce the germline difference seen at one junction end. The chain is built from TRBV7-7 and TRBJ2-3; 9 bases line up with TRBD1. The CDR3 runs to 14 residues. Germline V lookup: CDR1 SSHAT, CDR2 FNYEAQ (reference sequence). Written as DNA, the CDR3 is TGTGCTAGCAGCTTCGGGACAGGGTCAGATACGCAGTATTTT. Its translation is CASSFGTGSDTQYF.

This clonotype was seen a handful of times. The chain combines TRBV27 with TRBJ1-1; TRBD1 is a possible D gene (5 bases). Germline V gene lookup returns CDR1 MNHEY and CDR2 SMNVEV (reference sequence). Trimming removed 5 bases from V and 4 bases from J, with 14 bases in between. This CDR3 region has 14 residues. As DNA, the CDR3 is TGTGCCAGCAGTGATAGGACAACGGGCACTGAAGCTTTCTTT. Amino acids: CASSDRTTGTEAFF.

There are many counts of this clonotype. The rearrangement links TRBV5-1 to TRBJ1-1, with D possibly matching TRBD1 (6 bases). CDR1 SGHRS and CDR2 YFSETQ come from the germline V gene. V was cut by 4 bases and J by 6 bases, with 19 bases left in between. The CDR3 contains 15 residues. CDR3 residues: CASSLLDRPYAEAFF. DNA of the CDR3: TGCGCCAGCAGCCTCCTCGACAGGCCGTACGCTGAAGCTTTCTTT.

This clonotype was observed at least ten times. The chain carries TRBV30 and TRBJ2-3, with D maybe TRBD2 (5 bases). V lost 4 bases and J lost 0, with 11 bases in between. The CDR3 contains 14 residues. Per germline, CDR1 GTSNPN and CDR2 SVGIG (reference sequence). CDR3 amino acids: CAWTRGVSTDTQYF. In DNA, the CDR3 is TGTGCCTGGACTCGGGGAGTTAGCACAGATACGCAGTATTTT.

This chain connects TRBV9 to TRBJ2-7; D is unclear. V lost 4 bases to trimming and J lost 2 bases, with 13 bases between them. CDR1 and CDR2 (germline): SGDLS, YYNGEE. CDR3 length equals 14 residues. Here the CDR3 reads CASSSRPGAYEQYF. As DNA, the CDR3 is TGTGCCAGCAGCTCCCGGCCCGGAGCCTACGAGCAGTACTTC.

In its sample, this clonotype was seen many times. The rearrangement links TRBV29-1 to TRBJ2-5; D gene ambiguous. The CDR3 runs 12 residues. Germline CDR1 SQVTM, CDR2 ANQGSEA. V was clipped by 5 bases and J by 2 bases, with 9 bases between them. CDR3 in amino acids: CSVSTTQETQYF. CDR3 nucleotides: TGCAGCGTTTCGACAACGCAAGAGACCCAGTACTTC.